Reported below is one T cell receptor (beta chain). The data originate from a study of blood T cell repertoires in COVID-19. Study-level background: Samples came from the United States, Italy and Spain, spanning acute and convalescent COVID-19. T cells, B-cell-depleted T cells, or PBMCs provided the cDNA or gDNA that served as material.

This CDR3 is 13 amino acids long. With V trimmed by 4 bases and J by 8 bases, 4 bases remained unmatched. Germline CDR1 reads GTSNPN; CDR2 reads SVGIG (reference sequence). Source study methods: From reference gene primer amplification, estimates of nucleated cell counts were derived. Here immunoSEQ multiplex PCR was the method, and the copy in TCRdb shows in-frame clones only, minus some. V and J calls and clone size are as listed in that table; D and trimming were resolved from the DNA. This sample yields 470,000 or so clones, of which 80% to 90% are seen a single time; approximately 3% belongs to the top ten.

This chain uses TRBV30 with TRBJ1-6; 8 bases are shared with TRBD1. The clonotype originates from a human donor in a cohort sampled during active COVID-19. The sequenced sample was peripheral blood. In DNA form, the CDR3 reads TGTGCCTGGAAGGACAGGGTGGATTCACCCCTCCACTTT. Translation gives CAWKDRVDSPLHF.